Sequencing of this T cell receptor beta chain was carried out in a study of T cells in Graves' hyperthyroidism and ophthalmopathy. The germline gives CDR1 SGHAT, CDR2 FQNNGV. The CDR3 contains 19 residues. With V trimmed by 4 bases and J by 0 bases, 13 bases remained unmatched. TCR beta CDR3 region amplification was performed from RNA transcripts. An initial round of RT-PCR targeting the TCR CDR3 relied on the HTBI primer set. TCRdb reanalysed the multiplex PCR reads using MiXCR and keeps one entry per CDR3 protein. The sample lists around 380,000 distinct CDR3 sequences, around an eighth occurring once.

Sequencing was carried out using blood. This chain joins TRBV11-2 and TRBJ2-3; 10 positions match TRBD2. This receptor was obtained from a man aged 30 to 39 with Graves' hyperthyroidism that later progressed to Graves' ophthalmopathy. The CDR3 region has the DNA TGTGCCAGCAGCTCCAGAACTAGCGGGGCAGGTGATAGCACAGATACGCAGTATTTT. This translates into CASSSRTSGAGDSTDTQYF.